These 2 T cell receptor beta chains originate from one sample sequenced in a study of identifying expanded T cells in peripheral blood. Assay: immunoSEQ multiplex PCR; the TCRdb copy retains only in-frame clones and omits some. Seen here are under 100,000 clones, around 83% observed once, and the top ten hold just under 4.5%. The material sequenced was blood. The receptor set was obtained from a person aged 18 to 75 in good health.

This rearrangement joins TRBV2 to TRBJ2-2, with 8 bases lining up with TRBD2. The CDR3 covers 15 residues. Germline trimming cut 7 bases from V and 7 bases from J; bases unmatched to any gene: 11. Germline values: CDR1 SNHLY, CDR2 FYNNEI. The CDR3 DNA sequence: TGTGCCAGCAAAAGGGAGCGGGGGAGTATCGGGGAGCTGTTTTTT. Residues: CASKRERGSIGELFF.

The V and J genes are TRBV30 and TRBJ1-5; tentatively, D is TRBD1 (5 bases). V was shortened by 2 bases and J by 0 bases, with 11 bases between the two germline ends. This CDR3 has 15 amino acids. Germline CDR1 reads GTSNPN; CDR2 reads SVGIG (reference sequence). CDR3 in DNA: TGTGCCTGGAGTCGGGGAGGGGATAGCAATCAGCCCCAGCATTTT. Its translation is CAWSRGGDSNQPQHF.